The 19 T cell receptor beta chains in this list originate from one sample, sequenced in a study of blood T cell repertoires in COVID-19. The data were produced by immunoSEQ multiplex PCR, yet TCRdb's version contains in-frame clones alone and is incomplete. The sample lists over 85,000 clones, roughly 76% occurring once. The sequenced material came from peripheral blood. The receptors were gathered from a woman in her fifties or sixties with acute or convalescent COVID-19.

This chain uses TRBV19 with TRBJ1-5, with 7 nucleotides matching TRBD1. After removal of 9 bases from V and 5 bases from J, the junction contained 16 bases not matched to a gene. Germline V gene lookup returns CDR1 LNHDA and CDR2 SQIVND (reference sequence). The CDR3 totals 16 residues. The CDR3, as DNA: TGTGCCAGCGTACTGACTAGACAGGGTTGGGATCAGCCCCAGCATTTT. Translation: CASVLTRQGWDQPQHF. Full variable domain (rest looked up from reference TRBV19 and TRBJ1-5): DGGITQSPKYLFRKEGQNVTLSCEQNLNHDAMYWYRQDPGQGLRLIYYSQIVNDFQKGDIAEGYSVSREKKESFPLTVTSAQKNPTAFYLCASVLTRQGWDQPQHFGDGTRLSIL.

The J gene is TRBJ1-5, the V gene TRBV27; D uncertain. Germline CDR1 reads MNHEY; CDR2 reads SMNVEV (reference sequence). Trimming stripped 8 bases from V and 2 bases from J, with 19 bases between. This CDR3 contains 16 residues. DNA of the CDR3: TGTGCCAGCTCTTCACAGCGGGCAACCGGCAATCAGCCCCAGCATTTT. Amino acid sequence: CASSSQRATGNQPQHF.

V gene TRBV7-3 combines with J gene TRBJ2-2; D not resolved. Trimming cost V 2 bases and J 1 base, with 2 bases left between them. Germline V gene lookup returns CDR1 SGHTA and CDR2 FQGTGA. The CDR3 spans 13 residues. The chain's CDR3 is CASSLRNTGELFF. CDR3 DNA sequence: TGTGCCAGCAGCTTACGGAACACCGGGGAGCTGTTTTTT.

The chain employs TRBV10-2 and TRBJ1-4, with 8 bases aligning to TRBD1. With V trimmed by 4 bases and J by 8 bases, 6 bases remained unmatched. The germline CDR1 and CDR2 sequences are WSHSY and SAAADI. The CDR3 sequence is 14 residues long. The CDR3: CASSAGQGREKLFF. CDR3 DNA: TGCGCCAGCAGTGCCGGACAGGGAAGGGAAAAACTGTTTTTT.

The chain couples TRBV28 to TRBJ1-1, with no clear D. This CDR3 has 14 residues. Trimming removed 4 bases at V and 5 bases at J, with 14 bases between. Germline loops: CDR1 MDHEN, CDR2 SYDVKM. The CDR3 DNA sequence: TGTGCCAGCAGTTCCCGCGGGATGAGGACTGAAGCTTTCTTT. Encoded protein: CASSSRGMRTEAFF.

V usage is TRBV7-3 and J usage is TRBJ2-1, with TRBD2 matching over 8 bases. CDR1 and CDR2 from the germline V gene are SGHTA and FQGTGA. The length of the CDR3 is 14 residues. The trim removed 5 bases at V and 7 bases at J, leaving 7 bases unmatched. CDR3 protein: CASSPGGASNEQFF. The CDR3, as DNA: TGTGCCAGCAGCCCCGGGGGGGCCTCGAATGAGCAGTTCTTC.

This clone was detected a few times. The V and J genes are TRBV3-1 (or the pseudogene TRBV3-2) and TRBJ2-3; 10 nucleotides align to TRBD2. The CDR3 has 17 residues. Germline V gene data show CDR1 as LGHDT and CDR2 as YNNKEL (reference sequence). V dropped 1 base and J dropped 5; count of bases not matched to a gene: 9. The CDR3 protein is CASSQVRSGGAKDTQYF. The CDR3, as DNA: TGTGCCAGCAGCCAAGTCCGGAGCGGGGGGGCAAAAGATACGCAGTATTTT.

The J gene is TRBJ1-1, the V gene TRBV6-5, with 8 positions matching TRBD1. CDR1 is MNHEY, CDR2 SVGAGI, per germline. CDR3 size: 12 residues. With V trimmed by 4 bases and J by 11 bases, 6 bases remained unmatched. The CDR3 protein is CASSSPTGAAFF. The CDR3, as DNA: TGTGCCAGCAGTTCTCCGACAGGGGCGGCTTTCTTT.

The chain recombines TRBV24-1 with TRBJ1-5; a possible D gene is TRBD1 (6 bases). Trimming took 3 bases from V and 4 from J, leaving 15 bases between them. Germline values: CDR1 KGHDR, CDR2 SFDVKD. The CDR3 covers 16 residues. The CDR3 DNA follows: TGTGCCACCAGTGATCCGAGGGGGAGGGGTAATCAGCCCCAGCATTTT. Encoded protein: CATSDPRGRGNQPQHF.

A single count supports this clone. The V gene is TRBV19, the J gene TRBJ1-5; D uncertain. V dropped 8 bases and J dropped 3 bases, with 20 bases sitting between them. The CDR3 runs 16 residues. Germline V CDR1 and CDR2: LNHDA, SQIVND (reference sequence). The CDR3 DNA is TGTGCCAGTTCTTCCGAAACTCCTTATTCCAATCAGCCCCAGCATTTT. This translates into CASSSETPYSNQPQHF.

V gene TRBV27 combines with J gene TRBJ2-1; possibly TRBD1 for D (5 bases). Trimming stripped 6 bases from V and 4 bases from J, with 7 bases between. CDR1 is MNHEY and CDR2 is SMNVEV in the germline V gene (reference sequence). The CDR3 covers 12 residues. CDR3 in DNA: TGTGCCAGCAGGACAGAATACAATGAGCAGTTCTTC. Its protein is CASRTEYNEQFF.

This clone was counted ten times or more. The chain uses TRBV15 and TRBJ1-5; D gene ambiguous. V dropped 0 bases and J dropped 0 bases, with 6 bases sitting between them. The germline CDR1 and CDR2 sequences are LNHNV and YYDKDF (reference sequence). The CDR3 contains 15 residues. CDR3 sequence: CATSRDPGSNQPQHF. The DNA of the CDR3 is TGTGCCACCAGCAGAGATCCGGGTAGCAATCAGCCCCAGCATTTT. Using reference TRBV15 and TRBJ1-5 for the parts outside the CDR3, the full variable domain is DAMVIQNPRYQVTQFGKPVTLSCSQTLNHNVMYWYQQKSSQAPKLLFHYYDKDFNNEADTPDNFQSRRPNTSFCFLDIRSPGLGDTAMYLCATSRDPGSNQPQHFGDGTRLSIL.

Many counts were recorded for this clone. This chain uses TRBV7-2 with TRBJ1-1, with D possibly matching TRBD1 (6 bases). The germline CDR1 and CDR2 sequences are SGHTA and FQGNSA. V lost 5 bases and J lost 7, with 20 bases in between. This CDR3 spans 15 amino acids. For the CDR3, the DNA is TGTGCCAGCAGCGCCCACCTACAGGGTGGGAGTGAAGCTTTCTTT. It yields the protein CASSAHLQGGSEAFF.

This chain's CDR3 is CASSSGQGVYGYTF. The DNA of the CDR3 is TGCGCCAGCAGCTCCGGACAGGGGGTTTATGGCTACACCTTC. The chain carries TRBV5-1 and TRBJ1-2; TRBD1 aligns across 10 bases. This CDR3 has 14 amino acids. V lost 3 bases to trimming and J lost 5 bases; unmatched junction nucleotides: 4. The germline gives CDR1 SGHRS, CDR2 YFSETQ.

The genes are TRBV3-1 (or the pseudogene TRBV3-2) and TRBJ1-3; 8 bases fit TRBD1. Looked up from germline, CDR1 is LGHDT and CDR2 is YNNKEL (reference sequence). V was pared by 1 base and J by 0 bases, with 5 bases of the junction left unmatched. The CDR3 totals 17 residues. The CDR3 DNA reads TGTGCCAGCAGCCAAGTTCTCACAGGGGGCTCTGGAAACACCATATATTTT. Its protein product is CASSQVLTGGSGNTIYF.

The chain uses TRBV2 and TRBJ1-4; D possibly corresponds to TRBD1 (5 bases). The V gene's germline CDR1 is SNHLY and CDR2 FYNNEI. V was pared by 5 bases and J by 2 bases, with 15 bases between. CDR3 length: 16 amino acids. As DNA, the CDR3 is TGTGCCAGCAGTCCCGGGCCAAAGGGGACTAATGAAAAACTGTTTTTT. Its translation: CASSPGPKGTNEKLFF.

The DNA for the CDR3 is TGTGCCAGCAGCGTAAAACGGGGGGTACAGCCCCAGCATTTT. This sequence encodes CASSVKRGVQPQHF. V usage is TRBV13 and J usage is TRBJ1-5; the D gene is possibly TRBD1 (5 bases). Germline CDR1 PRHDT, CDR2 FYEKMQ (reference sequence). The V end was cut by 5 bases, the J end by 7 bases, with 15 bases between. The CDR3 is made up of 14 amino acids.

The chain is built from TRBV18 and TRBJ1-1; unclear D gene. Germline V gives CDR1 KGHSH, CDR2 LQKENI. The CDR3 length is 13 residues. The V and J ends lost 3 bases and 0 bases respectively, with 5 bases between them. CDR3 nucleotides: TGTGCCAGCTCACCCACTCTGAACACTGAAGCTTTCTTT. It codes for CASSPTLNTEAFF.

The V gene is TRBV2, the J gene TRBJ1-1; TRBD1 aligns across 7 bases. Germline lookup yields CDR1 SNHLY and CDR2 FYNNEI. The CDR3 runs to 15 residues. V trimming: 3 bases; J trimming: 1 base; junction bases outside the gene matches: 5. The CDR3 reads CASSDVDRKNTEAFF. The CDR3 coding sequence is TGTGCCAGCAGTGACGTGGACAGGAAGAACACTGAAGCTTTCTTT.